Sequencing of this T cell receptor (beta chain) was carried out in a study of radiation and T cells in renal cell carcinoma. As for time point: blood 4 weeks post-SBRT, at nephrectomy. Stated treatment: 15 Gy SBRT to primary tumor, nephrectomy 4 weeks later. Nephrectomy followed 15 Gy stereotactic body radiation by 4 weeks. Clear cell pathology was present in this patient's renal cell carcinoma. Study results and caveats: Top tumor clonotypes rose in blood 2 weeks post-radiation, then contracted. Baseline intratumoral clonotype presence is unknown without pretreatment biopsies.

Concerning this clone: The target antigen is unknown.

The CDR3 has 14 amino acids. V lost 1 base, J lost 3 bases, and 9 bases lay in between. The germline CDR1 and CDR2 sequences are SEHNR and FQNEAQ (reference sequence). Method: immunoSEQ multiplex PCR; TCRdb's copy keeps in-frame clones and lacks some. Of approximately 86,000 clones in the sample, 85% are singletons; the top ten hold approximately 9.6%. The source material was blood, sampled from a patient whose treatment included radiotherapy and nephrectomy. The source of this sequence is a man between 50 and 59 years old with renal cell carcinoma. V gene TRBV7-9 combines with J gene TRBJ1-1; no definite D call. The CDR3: CASSLEGSYTEAFF. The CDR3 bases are TGTGCCAGCAGCTTAGAGGGCAGCTACACTGAAGCTTTCTTT.